Sequencing of this T cell receptor beta chain was carried out in a study of Graves' ophthalmopathy and Graves' hyperthyroidism. Study findings and constraints: Forecasting of ophthalmopathy progression by the model achieved almost 71% sensitivity and 72% to 75% specificity. A 13-signature model separated ophthalmopathy from stable hyperthyroidism, about 90% sensitivity, roughly 81% specificity.

The TCR beta CDR3 regions underwent amplification from RNA transcripts. HTBI primers served in a first-round RT-PCR, which a second-round multiplex PCR followed. TCRdb called the multiplex PCR reads again in MiXCR, with one record for every CDR3 protein. The sample includes roughly 400,000 distinct CDR3 sequences, around 20% of them seen just once. This clonotype was seen at least ten times. The antigen remains undetermined. Ineligible for inclusion were patients with other autoimmune diseases, uncontrolled infections, pregnancy or lactation. The CDR3 has 16 amino acids. The V gene's germline CDR1 is MGHRA and CDR2 YSYEKL. The germline V and J ends were trimmed by 0 bases and 6 bases, with 15 bases remaining between them.

This clonotype originated in a young woman with Graves' ophthalmopathy. This chain links TRBV4-1 with TRBJ2-4; D is possibly TRBD1 (6 bases). The specimen was peripheral blood. The DNA for the CDR3 is TGCGCCAGCAGCCAAGATGACAGCTGGGACACAAACATTCAGTACTTC. It encodes CASSQDDSWDTNIQYF.